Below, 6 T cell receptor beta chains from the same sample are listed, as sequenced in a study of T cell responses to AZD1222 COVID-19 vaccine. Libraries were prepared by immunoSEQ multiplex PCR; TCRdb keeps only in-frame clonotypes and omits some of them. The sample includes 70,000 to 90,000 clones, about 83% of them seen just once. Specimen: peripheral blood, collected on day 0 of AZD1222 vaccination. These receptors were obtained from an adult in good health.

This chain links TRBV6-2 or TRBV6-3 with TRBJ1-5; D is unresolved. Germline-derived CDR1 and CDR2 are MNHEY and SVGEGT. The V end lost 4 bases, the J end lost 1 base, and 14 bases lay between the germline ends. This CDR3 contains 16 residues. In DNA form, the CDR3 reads TGTGCCAGCAGTTCCCCAGAGAGGGAGAGCAATCAGCCCCAGCATTTT. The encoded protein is CASSSPERESNQPQHF.

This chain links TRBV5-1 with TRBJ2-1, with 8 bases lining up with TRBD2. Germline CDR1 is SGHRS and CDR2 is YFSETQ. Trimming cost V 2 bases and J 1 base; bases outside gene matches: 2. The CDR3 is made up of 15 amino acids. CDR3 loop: CASSFLAGSYNEQFF. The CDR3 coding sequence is TGCGCCAGCAGCTTTTTAGCGGGATCCTACAATGAGCAGTTCTTC. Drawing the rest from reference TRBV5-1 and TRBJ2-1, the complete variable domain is KAGVTQTPRYLIKTRGQQVTLSCSPISGHRSVSWYQQTPGQGLQFLFEYFSETQRNKGNFPGRFSGRQFSNSRSEMNVSTLELGDSALYLCASSFLAGSYNEQFFGPGTRLTVL.

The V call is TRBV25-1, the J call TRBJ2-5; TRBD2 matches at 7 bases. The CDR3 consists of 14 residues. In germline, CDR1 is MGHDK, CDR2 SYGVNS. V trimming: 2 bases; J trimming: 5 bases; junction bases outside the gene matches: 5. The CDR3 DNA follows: TGTGCCAGCAGTGAAGCGGGAGCCCCGGAGACCCAGTACTTC. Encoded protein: CASSEAGAPETQYF. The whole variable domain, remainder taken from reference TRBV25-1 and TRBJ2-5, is EADIYQTPRYLVIGTGKKITLECSQTMGHDKMYWYQQDPGMELHLIHYSYGVNSTEKGDLSSESTVSRIRTEHFPLTLESARPSHTSQYLCASSEAGAPETQYFGPGTRLLVL.

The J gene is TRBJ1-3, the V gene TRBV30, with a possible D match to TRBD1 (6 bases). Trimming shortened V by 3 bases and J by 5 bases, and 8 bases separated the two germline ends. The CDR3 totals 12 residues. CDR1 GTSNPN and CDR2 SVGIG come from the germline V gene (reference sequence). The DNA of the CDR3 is TGTGCCTGGAGGGACAGACGAAACACCATATATTTT. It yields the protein CAWRDRRNTIYF.

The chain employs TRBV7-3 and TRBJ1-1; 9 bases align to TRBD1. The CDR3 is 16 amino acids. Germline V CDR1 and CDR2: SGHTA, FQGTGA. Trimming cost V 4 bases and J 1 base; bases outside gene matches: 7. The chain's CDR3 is CASSWGRDRENTEAFF. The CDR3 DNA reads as TGTGCCAGCAGCTGGGGCCGGGACAGGGAGAACACTGAAGCTTTCTTT. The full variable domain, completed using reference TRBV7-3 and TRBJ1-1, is GAGVSQTPSNKVTEKGKYVELRCDPISGHTALYWYRQSLGQGPEFLIYFQGTGAADDSGLPNDRFFAVRPEGSVSTLKIQRTERGDSAVYLCASSWGRDRENTEAFFGQGTRLTVV.

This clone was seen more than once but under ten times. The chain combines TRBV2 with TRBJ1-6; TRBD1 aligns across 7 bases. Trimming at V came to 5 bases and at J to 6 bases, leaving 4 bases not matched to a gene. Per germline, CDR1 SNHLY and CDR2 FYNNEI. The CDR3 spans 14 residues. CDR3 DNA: TGTGCCAGCAGTCAGAGACAGGGTAATTCACCCCTCCACTTT. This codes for CASSQRQGNSPLHF.